The 19 T cell receptor beta chains below all came from one sample that was sequenced in a study of cytomegalovirus exposure and HLA in healthy donors. Assay used: immunoSEQ multiplex PCR; TCRdb lists only in-frame clones, some missing. This sample carries 200,000 to 250,000 clones, about 90% of them seen once, and the ten largest clones take about 2.7%. The material sequenced was PBMCs. Receptors originate from a woman in her late teens or twenties in good health and CMV-seronegative.

This clone appeared a single time. J is TRBJ1-1 and V is TRBV20-1, with D perhaps matching TRBD1 (6 bases). This CDR3 is built from 11 residues. Germline V gene sequence: CDR1 DFQATT, CDR2 SNEGSKA (reference sequence). Trimming took off 3 bases at V and 8 bases at J, with 10 bases between the two ends. The CDR3 loop reads CSASWQGEAFF. The CDR3 DNA reads as TGCAGTGCTAGTTGGCAGGGGGAAGCTTTCTTT.

The rearrangement links TRBV5-1 to TRBJ2-5; 11 nucleotides align to TRBD1. There are 14 residues in the CDR3. Germline V lookup: CDR1 SGHRS, CDR2 YFSETQ. The junction had 7 bases not matched to a gene; V was cut back by 7 bases and J by 5 bases. CDR3 protein: CASGGQGAGETQYF. The CDR3 region has the DNA TGCGCCAGCGGAGGACAGGGGGCGGGTGAGACCCAGTACTTC.

J is TRBJ2-2 and V is TRBV27; the match to TRBD2 covers 10 bases. Germline V CDR1 and CDR2: MNHEY, SMNVEV (reference sequence). The CDR3 contains 16 residues. Unmatched junction bases numbered 10, after V lost 4 bases and J lost 8 bases. The CDR3 here is CASSSATSGQGGELFF. Here the CDR3 DNA reads TGTGCCAGCAGTTCCGCGACTAGCGGGCAGGGGGGGGAGCTGTTTTTT.

The V and J genes are TRBV5-4 and TRBJ2-6, with D maybe TRBD1 (6 bases). Deletions cut 4 bases from V and 4 bases from J, with 12 bases between. The germline V gene encodes CDR1 SGHNT and CDR2 YYREEE (reference sequence). The CDR3 is 15 residues long. The CDR3 DNA sequence: TGTGCCAGCAGCAACAGGGACCCCGGGGCCAACGTCCTGACTTTC. The encoded protein is CASSNRDPGANVLTF.

DNA for the CDR3: TGTGCCAGCAGCCCCCAAGGTGGGATGGGAGGGTCAATTTACAATGAGCAGTTCTTC. This gives the protein CASSPQGGMGGSIYNEQFF. The chain has TRBV7-2 and TRBJ2-1, with TRBD2 identical over 7 bases. This CDR3 is 19 amino acids long. With 5 bases clipped from V and 4 bases from J, the junction kept 20 bases outside the gene matches. Germline CDR1 is SGHTA and CDR2 is FQGNSA.

The chain has TRBV6-5 and TRBJ2-2, with a weak D call TRBD2 (6 bases). Germline V gives CDR1 MNHEY, CDR2 SVGAGI. Trimming cost V 6 bases and J 4 bases, with 15 bases left between them. The CDR3 consists of 15 residues. The CDR3 DNA reads as TGTGCCAGCAGCCCAGTGGGGGGAGGCACCGGGGAGCTGTTTTTT. Protein sequence: CASSPVGGGTGELFF.

The gene calls are TRBV28 and TRBJ1-2; D remains unclear. Germline lookup yields CDR1 MDHEN and CDR2 SYDVKM. V lost 2 bases to trimming and J lost 4 bases, with 11 bases between them. The length of the CDR3 is 14 residues. The CDR3 loop is CASSLPHGSYGYTF. The CDR3, as DNA: TGTGCCAGCAGTTTACCCCATGGGAGCTATGGCTACACCTTC.

V usage is TRBV27 and J usage is TRBJ2-7; maybe TRBD1 (6 bases). This CDR3 has 13 residues. Germline assignment: CDR1 MNHEY and CDR2 SMNVEV (reference sequence). Trimming pared 3 bases from V and 2 bases from J, leaving 8 bases between. The DNA for the CDR3 is TGTGCCAGCAGTTTGGGACACCCCTACGAGCAGTACTTC. Protein sequence: CASSLGHPYEQYF.

The gene calls are TRBV29-1 and TRBJ1-2, with 7 bases matching TRBD1. Germline assignment: CDR1 SQVTM and CDR2 ANQGSEA. With V trimmed by 6 bases and J by 3 bases, 10 bases remained unmatched. CDR3 size: 14 residues. The CDR3 protein is CSVISFTGDYGYTF. CDR3 DNA sequence: TGCAGCGTCATCTCATTCACAGGGGACTATGGCTACACCTTC. The complete variable domain, with remaining parts taken from reference TRBV29-1 and TRBJ1-2, reads SAVISQKPSRDICQRGTSLTIQCQVDSQVTMMFWYRQQPGQSLTLIATANQGSEATYESGFVIDKFPISRPNLTFSTLTVSNMSPEDSSIYLCSVISFTGDYGYTFGSGTRLTVV.

The CDR3 DNA sequence: TGTGCCAGCAGCCTAGGCGGGGGTTATATTGGAAACACCATATATTTT. This codes for CASSLGGGYIGNTIYF. The chain joins TRBV7-6 to TRBJ1-3, with a possible D match to TRBD1 (5 bases). Germline loops: CDR1 SGHVS, CDR2 FNYEAQ. CDR3 length: 16 amino acids. Trimming pared 5 bases from V and 3 bases from J, leaving 17 bases between. Full variable domain (missing parts from reference TRBV7-6 and TRBJ1-3): GAGVSQSPRYKVTKRGQDVALRCDPISGHVSLYWYRQALGQGPEFLTYFNYEAQQDKSGLPNDRFSAERPEGSISTLTIQRTEQRDSAMYRCASSLGGGYIGNTIYFGEGSWLTVV.

This chain connects TRBV6-1 to TRBJ2-7; the D gene is possibly TRBD2 (6 bases). Trimming removed 8 bases at V and 3 bases at J, with 20 bases between. Germline V CDR1 and CDR2: MNHNS, SASEGT. The CDR3 is 15 residues long. CDR3 nucleotides: TGTGCCAGCCATTGGAATGGCGGGGCCGACTACGAGCAGTACTTC. Translation gives CASHWNGGADYEQYF.

J is TRBJ2-1 and V is TRBV5-4, with 9 bases identical to TRBD2. After removal of 4 bases from V and 9 bases from J, the junction contained 14 bases not matched to a gene. The CDR3 runs 16 residues. Germline V gene sequence: CDR1 SGHNT, CDR2 YYREEE (reference sequence). CDR3 in DNA: TGTGCCAGCAGCCCCGGGACTAGCTTGTTTGGGGGTGAGCAGTTCTTC. It codes for CASSPGTSLFGGEQFF.

The chain joins TRBV11-2 to TRBJ2-7; the match to TRBD2 covers 14 bases. Germline V CDR1 and CDR2: SGHAT, FQNNGV. This CDR3 contains 14 residues. Trimming cost V 5 bases and J 4 bases; bases outside gene matches: 1. For the CDR3, the DNA is TGTGCCAGCAGCGGACTAGCGGGAGGTTACGAGCAGTACTTC. It codes for CASSGLAGGYEQYF.

CDR3 sequence reads: CASAGTDTQYF. The CDR3 region has the DNA TGTGCCAGTGCGGGCACAGATACGCAGTATTTT. The chain combines TRBV15 with TRBJ2-3, with D uncertain. Germline V gives CDR1 LNHNV, CDR2 YYDKDF (reference sequence). The CDR3 sequence is 11 residues long. V lost 10 bases to trimming and J lost 1 base, with 6 bases between them.

The gene calls are TRBV27 and TRBJ2-3, with TRBD2 matching over 10 bases. After removal of 0 bases from V and 3 bases from J, the junction contained 6 bases not matched to a gene. CDR1 MNHEY and CDR2 SMNVEV come from the germline V gene (reference sequence). The CDR3 is 17 residues long. The CDR3 region has the DNA TGTGCCAGCAGTTTATCGACCGGGACTAGCGCGACAGATACGCAGTATTTT. Translation: CASSLSTGTSATDTQYF.

V is TRBV4-1 and J is TRBJ1-5; no clear D. The CDR3 consists of 15 residues. The ends were cut back, 0 bases at V and 2 bases at J, with 8 bases in the middle. Germline assignment: CDR1 MGHRA and CDR2 YSYEKL. The DNA for the CDR3 is TGCGCCAGCAGCCAAGACGGGAGGCGCAATCAGCCCCAGCATTTT. Protein product: CASSQDGRRNQPQHF.

This chain links TRBV15 with TRBJ2-2, with D maybe TRBD2 (6 bases). This CDR3 has 15 residues. Germline V gives CDR1 LNHNV, CDR2 YYDKDF (reference sequence). V shed 4 bases and J shed 3 bases, with 12 bases lying between them. The CDR3 coding sequence is TGTGCCACCAGCAAGGGGACTCAATACACCGGGGAGCTGTTTTTT. Translated, it gives CATSKGTQYTGELFF.

The chain is built from TRBV4-1 and TRBJ1-5; the D is unclear. Per germline, CDR1 MGHRA and CDR2 YSYEKL. Trimming shortened V by 0 bases and J by 3 bases, and 9 bases separated the two germline ends. This CDR3 is 15 amino acids long. For the CDR3, the DNA is TGCGCCAGCAGCCAAGATATCCAGTACAATCAGCCCCAGCATTTT. Translating it yields CASSQDIQYNQPQHF.

The J gene is TRBJ2-7, the V gene TRBV11-2; 7 bases align to TRBD1. This CDR3 has 17 residues. After removal of 4 bases from V and 4 bases from J, the junction contained 16 bases not matched to a gene. The V gene's germline CDR1 is SGHAT and CDR2 FQNNGV. This CDR3 is CASSSRPMTGPVYEQYF. DNA of the CDR3: TGTGCCAGCAGCTCCCGTCCTATGACAGGGCCCGTATACGAGCAGTACTTC.